These 22 T cell receptor beta chains share one sample of origin, sequenced in a study of Ad26.COV2.S vaccination and SARS-CoV-2 variants. The protocol was immunoSEQ multiplex PCR, while the TCRdb copy is restricted to in-frame clones and leaves out a portion. The sample records hundreds of thousands of clones, 70% to 90% being singletons. Treatment given: roughly 19 received Ad26.COV2.S at low or high dose, single or two shots; roughly five received placebo; per-sample allocation not given. Samples came from day 63 after the first vaccine or placebo injection. The sequenced sample was peripheral blood, obtained in a trial of Ad26.COV2.S vaccine versus placebo. The receptors were sampled from a person between 18 and 65 years old who received the Ad26.COV2.S COVID-19 vaccine or a placebo.

V and J are TRBV7-2 and TRBJ1-2, with 9 nucleotides matching TRBD1. V dropped 4 bases and J dropped 8; count of bases not matched to a gene: 5. Germline V gene sequence: CDR1 SGHTA, CDR2 FQGNSA. The CDR3 consists of 13 residues. The DNA for the CDR3 is TGTGCCAGCAGCTCTGGGACAGGGAGGGGCTACACCTTC. Protein product: CASSSGTGRGYTF.

The chain joins TRBV4-3 to TRBJ2-3; 7 nucleotides line up with TRBD1. The V and J ends lost 0 bases and 4 bases, in that order; junction bases with no gene match: 19. Per germline, CDR1 LGHNA and CDR2 YSLEER. The CDR3 covers 20 residues. The DNA for the CDR3 is TGCGCCAGCAGCCAAGATCCTGGGACAGCGTTCCTCGTCCTTCCAGATACGCAGTATTTT. Its protein is CASSQDPGTAFLVLPDTQYF.

The rearrangement uses TRBV2 and TRBJ1-4; no clear D gene. V shed 5 bases and J shed 11 bases, with 18 bases lying between them. The CDR3 is 14 residues long. Germline CDR1 is SNHLY and CDR2 is FYNNEI. This chain's CDR3 is CASSSWTANGKLFF. CDR3 DNA: TGTGCCAGCAGTTCCTGGACGGCTAACGGGAAACTGTTTTTT. The full variable domain, with the rest looked up from reference TRBV2 and TRBJ1-4, is EPEVTQTPSHQVTQMGQEVILRCVPISNHLYFYWYRQILGQKVEFLVSFYNNEISEKSEIFDDQFSVERPDGSNFTLKIRSTKLEDSAMYFCASSSWTANGKLFFGSGTQLSVL.

The chain carries TRBV2 and TRBJ1-2, with D tentatively TRBD1 (5 bases). The CDR3 length is 14 residues. Germline V gives CDR1 SNHLY, CDR2 FYNNEI. Trimming removed 4 bases at V and 4 bases at J, with 13 bases between. CDR3 nucleotides: TGTGCCAGCAGTGCCCGGACAAAGAGCTATGGCTACACCTTC. Translating it yields CASSARTKSYGYTF.

The chain recombines TRBV11-3 with TRBJ2-5; the D gene is possibly TRBD1 (6 bases). The CDR3 covers 15 residues. The V and J ends lost 6 bases and 1 base respectively, with 15 bases between them. The germline V gene encodes CDR1 SGHNT and CDR2 YENEEA. The CDR3, as DNA: TGTGCCAGCAGTCGACAACAGGGACCCCAAGAGACCCAGTACTTC. Translated: CASSRQQGPQETQYF. Together with reference TRBV11-3 and TRBJ2-5, the CDR3 gives the full variable domain: EAGVVQSPRYKIIEKKQPVAFWCNPISGHNTLYWYLQNLGQGPELLIRYENEEAVDDSQLPKDRFSAERLKGVDSTLKIQPAELGDSAVYLCASSRQQGPQETQYFGPGTRLLVL.

This chain uses TRBV4-3 with TRBJ1-1; D gene unclear. Germline V gives CDR1 LGHNA, CDR2 YSLEER. This CDR3 is built from 14 residues. Trimming took 1 base from V and 4 from J, leaving 10 bases between them. The CDR3 sequence: CASSQGRSLTEAFF. The CDR3 DNA reads as TGCGCCAGCAGCCAAGGGAGGAGTCTCACTGAAGCTTTCTTT.

This clone was picked up a small number of times. The V call is TRBV4-2, the J call TRBJ2-2; 9 bases match TRBD1. From germline, CDR1 is LGHNA and CDR2 YNFKEQ. CDR3 size: 17 residues. Germline trimming cut 3 bases from V and 4 bases from J; bases unmatched to any gene: 9. This chain's CDR3 is CASSHGTGSVVTGELFF. The CDR3 nucleotides read TGTGCCAGCAGCCATGGGACAGGGAGTGTTGTCACCGGGGAGCTGTTTTTT.

The rearrangement links TRBV6-2 or TRBV6-3 to TRBJ2-1, with D perhaps matching TRBD1 (6 bases). V gave up 4 bases and J gave up 0 bases, with 13 bases separating them. CDR1 is MNHEY, CDR2 SVGEGT, per germline. The CDR3 has 16 residues. CDR3 protein: CASSFPRGSSYNEQFF. In DNA form, the CDR3 reads TGTGCCAGCAGTTTTCCGAGGGGGAGCTCCTACAATGAGCAGTTCTTC.

The gene calls are TRBV3-1 (or the pseudogene TRBV3-2) and TRBJ1-5; 7 bases agree with TRBD1. The germline V gene has CDR1 LGHDT and CDR2 YNNKEL (reference sequence). This CDR3 is 14 amino acids long. With V trimmed by 1 base and J by 4 bases, 1 base remained unmatched. CDR3 sequence: CASSQAGGNQPQHF. DNA for the CDR3: TGTGCCAGCAGCCAAGCAGGGGGAAATCAGCCCCAGCATTTT.

This chain links TRBV2 with TRBJ1-4; 8 bases line up with TRBD1. The ends lost 3 bases at V and 10 bases at J; junction bases unmatched: 7. This CDR3 has 14 amino acids. Germline V CDR1 and CDR2: SNHLY, FYNNEI. In DNA form, the CDR3 reads TGTGCCAGCAGTGACGACAGGGGCTTCGGAAAACTGTTTTTT. Translating gives CASSDDRGFGKLFF.

The chain joins TRBV4-2 to TRBJ1-6; D is unresolved. CDR3 size: 11 residues. V gave up 1 base and J gave up 11 bases, with 3 bases separating them. In germline, CDR1 is LGHNA, CDR2 YNFKEQ. The CDR3 region is CASSQGPPLHF. Here the CDR3 DNA reads TGTGCCAGCAGCCAAGGGCCACCCCTCCACTTT.

The rearrangement links TRBV4-3 to TRBJ1-2; D is undetermined. The CDR3 covers 15 residues. Trimming shortened V by 1 base and J by 6 bases, and 15 bases separated the two germline ends. Germline assignment: CDR1 LGHNA and CDR2 YSLEER. The CDR3 bases are TGCGCCAGCAGCCAAGGGAGAAACAGCCGGAATGGCTACACCTTC. This encodes CASSQGRNSRNGYTF.

The chain combines TRBV6-6 with TRBJ1-6; a weak D match, TRBD1 (6 bases). The CDR3 sequence is 13 residues long. Trimming stripped 9 bases from V and 7 bases from J, with 13 bases between. Germline CDR1 is MNHNY and CDR2 is SVGAGI (reference sequence). CDR3 DNA sequence: TGTGCCAGTACACAGGGTTACAATTCACCCCTCCACTTT. It is translated as CASTQGYNSPLHF.

The chain carries TRBV5-6 and TRBJ1-1; D might be TRBD1 (6 bases). The V end was cut by 4 bases, the J end by 3 bases, with 19 bases between. Per germline, CDR1 SGHDT and CDR2 YYEEEE. The CDR3 spans 16 residues. In nucleotides, the CDR3 is TGTGCCAGCAGCCCCATGGCGACAGGCGGGGACACTGAAGCTTTCTTT. Protein sequence: CASSPMATGGDTEAFF.

The chain links TRBV19 to TRBJ1-5; 9 bases match TRBD1. The CDR3 is made up of 13 amino acids. J lost 7 bases, V lost 6 bases, and 4 bases had no gene match. The germline CDR1 and CDR2 sequences are LNHDA and SQIVND (reference sequence). CDR3 residues: CASSRDRAQPQHF. The CDR3 DNA reads as TGTGCCAGTAGCCGGGACAGGGCGCAGCCCCAGCATTTT.

The chain uses TRBV6-6 and TRBJ1-6; tentative D call: TRBD1 (5 bases). In germline, CDR1 is MNHNY, CDR2 SVGAGI (reference sequence). Trimming took off 7 bases at V and 7 bases at J, with 20 bases between the two ends. The CDR3 sequence is 16 residues long. The CDR3 DNA reads as TGTGCCAGCAATCACCGGGACGGTGGGGGAAATTCACCCCTCCACTTT. Protein product: CASNHRDGGGNSPLHF.

V usage is TRBV5-4 and J usage is TRBJ1-5; the D gene is possibly TRBD1 (5 bases). The CDR3 is 15 amino acids. The V end was cut by 5 bases, the J end by 4 bases, with 16 bases between. CDR1 SGHNT and CDR2 YYREEE come from the germline V gene (reference sequence). The CDR3 sequence is CASRDGTAPNQPQHF. CDR3 nucleotide sequence: TGTGCCAGCAGGGACGGGACGGCCCCTAATCAGCCCCAGCATTTT.

J is TRBJ2-1 and V is TRBV11-1, with 12 bases identical to TRBD2. The CDR3 covers 16 residues. Germline values: CDR1 SGHAT, CDR2 FQDESV (reference sequence). J lost 8 bases, V lost 4 bases, and 9 bases had no gene match. CDR3: CASSSGPGLAGHEQFF. Here the CDR3 DNA reads TGTGCCAGCAGCTCCGGTCCGGGACTAGCGGGCCATGAGCAGTTCTTC.

This sequence joins TRBV28 and TRBJ2-5; 10 bases map to TRBD2. The CDR3 has 17 amino acids. The germline V gene encodes CDR1 MDHEN and CDR2 SYDVKM. V was pared by 6 bases and J by 3 bases, with 13 bases of the junction left unmatched. CDR3 nucleotide sequence: TGTGCCAGCAGCCTAACCCCCGGGCTAGCGGGAGAAGAGACCCAGTACTTC. Translating gives CASSLTPGLAGEETQYF. Based on the CDR3 plus reference TRBV28 and TRBJ2-5, the full variable domain is DVKVTQSSRYLVKRTGEKVFLECVQDMDHENMFWYRQDPGLGLRLIYFSYDVKMKEKGDIPEGYSVSREKKERFSLILESASTNQTSMYLCASSLTPGLAGEETQYFGPGTRLLVL.

This chain uses TRBV4-2 with TRBJ1-2, with 10 nucleotides matching TRBD1. The CDR3 contains 16 residues. The germline gives CDR1 LGHNA, CDR2 YNFKEQ. With V trimmed by 0 bases and J by 5 bases, 6 bases remained unmatched. The CDR3 is CASSQESDRGRYGYTF. The CDR3 nucleotides read TGTGCCAGCAGCCAAGAATCCGACAGGGGGCGTTATGGCTACACCTTC.

The J gene is TRBJ1-1, the V gene TRBV4-3, with 8 bases fitting TRBD1. The CDR3 totals 14 residues. Trimming removed 3 bases from V and 12 bases from J; junction bases left unmatched: 12. Per the germline V gene, CDR1 is LGHNA and CDR2 is YSLEER. The CDR3 reads CASSQRESTGATFF. CDR3 bases: TGCGCCAGCAGCCAGAGGGAGTCGACAGGGGCGACTTTCTTT.

Written as DNA, the CDR3 is TGTGCCAGCAGCTCCACCGGGACAGGGGATGAAAAACTGTTTTTT. Protein: CASSSTGTGDEKLFF. The chain employs TRBV5-6 and TRBJ1-4, with 10 bases that match TRBD1. This CDR3 region has 15 residues. The V and J ends lost 3 bases and 6 bases, in that order; junction bases with no gene match: 5. The V gene's germline CDR1 is SGHDT and CDR2 YYEEEE. Full variable domain (outside the CDR3, taken from reference TRBV5-6 and TRBJ1-4): DAGVTQSPTHLIKTRGQQVTLRCSPKSGHDTVSWYQQALGQGPQFIFQYYEEEERQRGNFPDRFSGHQFPNYSSELNVNALLLGDSALYLCASSSTGTGDEKLFFGSGTQLSVL.